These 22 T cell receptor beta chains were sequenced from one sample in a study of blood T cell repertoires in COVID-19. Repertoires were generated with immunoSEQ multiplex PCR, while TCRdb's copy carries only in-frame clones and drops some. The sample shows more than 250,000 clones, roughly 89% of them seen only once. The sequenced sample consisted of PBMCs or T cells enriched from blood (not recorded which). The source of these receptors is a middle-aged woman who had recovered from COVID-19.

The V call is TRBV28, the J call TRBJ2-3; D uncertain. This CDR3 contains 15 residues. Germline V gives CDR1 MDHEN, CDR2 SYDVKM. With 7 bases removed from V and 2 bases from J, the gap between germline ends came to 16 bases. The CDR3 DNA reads TGTGCCAGCACCCCGTGGAGAGCTTACACAGATACGCAGTATTTT. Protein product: CASTPWRAYTDTQYF.

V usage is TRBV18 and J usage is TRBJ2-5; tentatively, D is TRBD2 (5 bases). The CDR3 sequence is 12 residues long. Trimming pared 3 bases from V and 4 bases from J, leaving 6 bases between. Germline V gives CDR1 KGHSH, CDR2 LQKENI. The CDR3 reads CASSPEGETQYF. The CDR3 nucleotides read TGTGCCAGCTCACCCGAGGGAGAGACCCAGTACTTC. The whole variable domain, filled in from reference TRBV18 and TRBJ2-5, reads NAGVMQNPRHLVRRRGQEARLRCSPMKGHSHVYWYRQLPEEGLKFMVYLQKENIIDESGMPKERFSAEFPKEGPSILRIQQVVRGDSAAYFCASSPEGETQYFGPGTRLLVL.

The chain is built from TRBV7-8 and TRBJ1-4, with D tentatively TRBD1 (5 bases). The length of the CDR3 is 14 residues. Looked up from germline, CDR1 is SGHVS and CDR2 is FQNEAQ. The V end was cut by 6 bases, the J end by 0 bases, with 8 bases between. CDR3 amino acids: CASSSGATNEKLFF. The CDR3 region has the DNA TGTGCCAGCAGTTCGGGGGCAACTAATGAAAAACTGTTTTTT.

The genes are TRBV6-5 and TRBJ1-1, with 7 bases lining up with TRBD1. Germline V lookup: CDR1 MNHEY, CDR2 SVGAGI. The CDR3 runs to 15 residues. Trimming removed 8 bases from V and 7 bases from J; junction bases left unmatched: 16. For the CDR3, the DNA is TGTGCCAGCCGTTTGGAGGGGGCGCCAGTTTTTGAAGCTTTCTTT. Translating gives CASRLEGAPVFEAFF.

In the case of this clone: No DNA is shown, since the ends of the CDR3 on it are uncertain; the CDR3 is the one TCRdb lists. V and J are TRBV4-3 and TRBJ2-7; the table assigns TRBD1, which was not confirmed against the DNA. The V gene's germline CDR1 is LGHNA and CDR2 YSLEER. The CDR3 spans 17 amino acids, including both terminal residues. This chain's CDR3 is CASSRNFGPGPTYEQYF.

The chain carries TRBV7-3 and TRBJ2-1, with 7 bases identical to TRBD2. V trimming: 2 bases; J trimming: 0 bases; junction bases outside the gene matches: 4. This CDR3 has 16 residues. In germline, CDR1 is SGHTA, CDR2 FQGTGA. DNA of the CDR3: TGTGCCAGCAGCTTATCCGCGGGAGCCTCCTACAATGAGCAGTTCTTC. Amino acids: CASSLSAGASYNEQFF.

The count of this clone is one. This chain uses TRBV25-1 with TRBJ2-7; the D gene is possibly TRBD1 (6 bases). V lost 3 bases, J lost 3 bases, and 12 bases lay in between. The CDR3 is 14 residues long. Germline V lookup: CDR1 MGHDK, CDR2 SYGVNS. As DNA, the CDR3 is TGTGCCAGCAGTGACTCCGGGACACTCTACGAGCAGTACTTC. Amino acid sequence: CASSDSGTLYEQYF.

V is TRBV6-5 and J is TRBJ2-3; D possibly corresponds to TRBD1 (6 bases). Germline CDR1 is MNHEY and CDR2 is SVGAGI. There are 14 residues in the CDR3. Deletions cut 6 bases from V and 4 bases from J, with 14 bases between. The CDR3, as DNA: TGTGCCAGCAGCCCAGTGGGGGCAGCAGATACGCAGTATTTT. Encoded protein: CASSPVGAADTQYF.

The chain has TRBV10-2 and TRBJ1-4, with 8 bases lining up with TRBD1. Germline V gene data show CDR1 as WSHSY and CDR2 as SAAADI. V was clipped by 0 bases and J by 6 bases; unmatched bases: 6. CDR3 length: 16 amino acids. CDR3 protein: CASSESHRGIYEKLFF. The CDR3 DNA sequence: TGCGCCAGCAGTGAGTCACACAGGGGGATATATGAAAAACTGTTTTTT.

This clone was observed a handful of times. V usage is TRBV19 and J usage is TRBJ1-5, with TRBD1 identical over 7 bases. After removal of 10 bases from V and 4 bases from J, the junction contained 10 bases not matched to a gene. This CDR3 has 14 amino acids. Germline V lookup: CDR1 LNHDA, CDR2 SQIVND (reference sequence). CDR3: CATSGTELNQPQHF. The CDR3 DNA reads TGTGCCACTTCCGGGACAGAACTGAATCAGCCCCAGCATTTT.

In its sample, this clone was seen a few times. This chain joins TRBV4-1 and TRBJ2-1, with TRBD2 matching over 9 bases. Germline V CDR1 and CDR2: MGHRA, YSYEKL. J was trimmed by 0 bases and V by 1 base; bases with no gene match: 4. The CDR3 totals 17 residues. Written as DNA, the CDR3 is TGCGCCAGCAGCCAAGGTGGCGGGAGGGTCTCCTACAATGAGCAGTTCTTC. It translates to CASSQGGGRVSYNEQFF.

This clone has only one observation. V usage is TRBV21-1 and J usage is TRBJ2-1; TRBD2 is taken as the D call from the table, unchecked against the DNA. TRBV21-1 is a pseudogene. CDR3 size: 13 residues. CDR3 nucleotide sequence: TGTGCCAGTCTAGCGGGAGGGCCCCATGAGCAGTTCTTC. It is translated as CASLAGGPHEQFF.

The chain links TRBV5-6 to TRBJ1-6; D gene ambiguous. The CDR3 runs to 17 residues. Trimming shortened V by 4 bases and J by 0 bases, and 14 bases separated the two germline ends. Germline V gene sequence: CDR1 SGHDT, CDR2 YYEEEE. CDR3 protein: CASSQATTSSYNSPLHF. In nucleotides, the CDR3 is TGTGCCAGCAGCCAAGCGACGACGAGCTCCTATAATTCACCCCTCCACTTT.

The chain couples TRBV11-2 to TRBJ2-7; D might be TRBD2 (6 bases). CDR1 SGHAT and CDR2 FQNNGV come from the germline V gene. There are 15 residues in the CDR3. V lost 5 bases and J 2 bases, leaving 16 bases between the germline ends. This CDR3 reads CASSPQGTGAYEQYF. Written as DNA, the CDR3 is TGTGCCAGCAGCCCCCAGGGAACGGGGGCCTACGAGCAGTACTTC.

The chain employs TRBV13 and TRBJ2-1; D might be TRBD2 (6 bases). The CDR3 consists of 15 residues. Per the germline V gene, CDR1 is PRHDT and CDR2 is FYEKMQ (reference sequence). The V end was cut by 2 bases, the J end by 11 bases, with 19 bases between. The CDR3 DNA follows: TGTGCCAGCAGCTTAAGCCCTGGGGAGGCCTATAAGCAGTTCTTC. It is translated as CASSLSPGEAYKQFF. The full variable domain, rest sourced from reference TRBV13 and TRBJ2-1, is AAGVIQSPRHLIKEKRETATLKCYPIPRHDTVYWYQQGPGQDPQFLISFYEKMQSDKGSIPDRFSAQQFSDYHSELNMSSLELGDSALYFCASSLSPGEAYKQFFGPGTRLTVL.

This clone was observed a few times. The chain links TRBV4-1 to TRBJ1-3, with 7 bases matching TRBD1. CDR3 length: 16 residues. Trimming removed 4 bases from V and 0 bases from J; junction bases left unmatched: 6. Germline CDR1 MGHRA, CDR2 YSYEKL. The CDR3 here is CASSLLGGLSGNTIYF. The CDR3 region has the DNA TGCGCCAGCAGCCTTCTAGGGGGCCTCTCTGGAAACACCATATATTTT.

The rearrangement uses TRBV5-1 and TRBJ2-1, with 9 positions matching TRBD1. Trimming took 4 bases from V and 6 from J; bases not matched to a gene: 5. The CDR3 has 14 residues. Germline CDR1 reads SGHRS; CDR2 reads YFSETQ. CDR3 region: CASSGTGRGNEQFF. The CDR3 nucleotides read TGCGCCAGCAGCGGGACAGGGAGAGGCAATGAGCAGTTCTTC.

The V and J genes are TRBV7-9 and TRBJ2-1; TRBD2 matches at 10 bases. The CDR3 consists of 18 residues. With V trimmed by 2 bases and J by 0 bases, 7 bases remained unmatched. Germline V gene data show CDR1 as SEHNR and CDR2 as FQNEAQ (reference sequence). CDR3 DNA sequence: TGTGCCAGCAGCTTACCCGGGACTAGCGCTGGCTCCTACAATGAGCAGTTCTTC. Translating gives CASSLPGTSAGSYNEQFF.

DNA for the CDR3: TGTGCCAGCAGCCCCTCAGCCCGCACCAGGGGCACTGAAGCTTTCTTT. This translates into CASSPSARTRGTEAFF. V gene TRBV11-1 combines with J gene TRBJ1-1; D possibly corresponds to TRBD1 (6 bases). V lost 5 bases, J lost 4 bases, and 20 bases lay in between. The V gene's germline CDR1 is SGHAT and CDR2 FQDESV (reference sequence). This CDR3 region has 16 residues.

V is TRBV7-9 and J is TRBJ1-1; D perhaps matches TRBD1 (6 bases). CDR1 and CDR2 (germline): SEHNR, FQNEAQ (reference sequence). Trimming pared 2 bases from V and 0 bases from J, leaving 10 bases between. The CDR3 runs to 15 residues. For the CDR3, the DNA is TGTGCCAGCAGCTTAAATCCAGGGGTGAACACTGAAGCTTTCTTT. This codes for CASSLNPGVNTEAFF.

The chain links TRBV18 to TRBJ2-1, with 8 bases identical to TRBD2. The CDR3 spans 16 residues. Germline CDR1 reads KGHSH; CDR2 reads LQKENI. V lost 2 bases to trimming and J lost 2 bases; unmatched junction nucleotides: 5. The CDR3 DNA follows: TGTGCCAGCTCACCAGGAGCTAGCGGGCCCTACAATGAGCAGTTCTTC. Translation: CASSPGASGPYNEQFF.

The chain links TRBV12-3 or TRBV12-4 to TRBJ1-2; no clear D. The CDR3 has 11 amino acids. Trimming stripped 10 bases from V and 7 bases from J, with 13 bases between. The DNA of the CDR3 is TGTGCCACCAGGTACTCGCGTGGCTACACCTTC. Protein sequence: CATRYSRGYTF.